These T cell receptor beta chains were read from a single sample in a study of beta chain features in type 1 diabetes. Method: immunoSEQ multiplex PCR; TCRdb's copy keeps in-frame clones and lacks some. Of 300,000 to 450,000 clones in the sample, over 8.5% were seen once. Sample: central memory CD4+ T cells from blood. The source is a man aged 25 to 40 with type 1 diabetes. CDR3s include the opening cysteine and the closing phenylalanine or tryptophan. Each record gives: V gene, clone size, D gene, J gene, CDR3 protein, CDR3 DNA. The D gene is left open where the match is weak. Size tells how often a clone was seen (once, few, many) or the class of an expanded clone, and some rows leave it out.

V gene: TRBV9; clone size: -; D gene: -; J gene: TRBJ2-2; CDR3 protein: CASSKMGTGELFF; CDR3 DNA: TGTGCCAGCAGCAAAATGGGCACCGGGGAGCTGTTTTTT
V gene: TRBV28; clone size: -; D gene: -; J gene: TRBJ1-1; CDR3 protein: CASSGDGWNTEAFF; CDR3 DNA: TGTGCCAGCAGTGGCGACGGATGGAACACTGAAGCTTTCTTT
V gene: TRBV19; clone size: few; D gene: -; J gene: TRBJ1-5; CDR3 protein: CASSIYGRAYSNQPQHF; CDR3 DNA: TGTGCCAGTAGTATTTACGGCAGGGCCTATAGCAATCAGCCCCAGCATTTT
V gene: TRBV7-2; clone size: once; D gene: TRBD1; J gene: TRBJ2-2; CDR3 protein: CASSHGTALNTGELFF; CDR3 DNA: TGCGCCAGCAGCCACGGGACAGCCTTGAACACCGGGGAGCTGTTTTTT
V gene: TRBV5-1; clone size: -; D gene: -; J gene: TRBJ2-4; CDR3 protein: CASTQDRGNIQYF; CDR3 DNA: TGCGCCAGCACTCAAGACCGCGGAAACATTCAGTACTTC
V gene: TRBV19; clone size: -; D gene: TRBD2; J gene: TRBJ2-1; CDR3 protein: CASSSRTSGSYNEQFF; CDR3 DNA: TGTGCCAGTAGTTCCCGGACTAGCGGATCCTACAATGAGCAGTTCTTC
V gene: TRBV5-1; clone size: few; D gene: -; J gene: TRBJ2-5; CDR3 protein: CASMAQETQYF; CDR3 DNA: TGCGCAAGTATGGCACAAGAGACCCAGTACTTC
V gene: TRBV2; clone size: -; D gene: -; J gene: TRBJ2-7; CDR3 protein: CASSEYPEATYEQYF; CDR3 DNA: TGTGCCAGCAGTGAATACCCAGAAGCAACCTACGAGCAGTACTTC
V gene: TRBV7-9; clone size: -; D gene: -; J gene: TRBJ2-5; CDR3 protein: CASSLAGVQETQYF; CDR3 DNA: TGTGCCAGCAGCTTAGCGGGGGTCCAAGAGACCCAGTACTTC
V gene: TRBV5-6; clone size: few; D gene: -; J gene: TRBJ2-3; CDR3 protein: CASRPGTGTDTQYF; CDR3 DNA: TGTGCCAGCAGACCCGGGACCGGCACAGATACGCAGTATTTT
V gene: TRBV7-2; clone size: -; D gene: -; J gene: TRBJ2-7; CDR3 protein: CASSSSGYYEQYF; CDR3 DNA: TGTGCCAGCAGCTCAAGCGGTTACTACGAGCAGTACTTC
V gene: TRBV28; clone size: few; D gene: -; J gene: TRBJ1-2; CDR3 protein: CASSRKSRNGYTF; CDR3 DNA: TGTGCCAGCAGCCGAAAATCCCGGAATGGCTACACCTTC
V gene: TRBV4-2; clone size: -; D gene: -; J gene: TRBJ1-2; CDR3 protein: CASSQGGAGASNYGYTF; CDR3 DNA: TGTGCCAGCAGCCAAGGGGGGGCTGGCGCTTCTAACTATGGCTACACCTTC
V gene: TRBV10-3; clone size: many; D gene: TRBD2; J gene: TRBJ2-3; CDR3 protein: CAISERPSGSTDTQYF; CDR3 DNA: TGTGCCATCAGTGAACGCCCTAGCGGGAGCACAGATACGCAGTATTTT
V gene: TRBV30; clone size: -; D gene: -; J gene: TRBJ2-3; CDR3 protein: CAWSRGRANLADTQYF; CDR3 DNA: TGTGCCTGGAGTAGGGGGAGGGCCAATCTCGCAGATACGCAGTATTTT
V gene: TRBV6-5; clone size: -; D gene: -; J gene: TRBJ2-7; CDR3 protein: CARWTVRPYEQYF; CDR3 DNA: TGTGCCAGATGGACAGTTCGACCCTACGAGCAGTACTTC
V gene: TRBV5-1; clone size: few; D gene: -; J gene: TRBJ1-1; CDR3 protein: CASSFFGNTEAFF; CDR3 DNA: TGCGCCAGCAGCTTCTTTGGGAACACTGAAGCTTTCTTT
V gene: TRBV11-2; clone size: few; D gene: -; J gene: TRBJ2-5; CDR3 protein: CASSLGETQYF; CDR3 DNA: TGTGCCAGCAGCTTAGGAGAGACCCAGTACTTC
V gene: TRBV7-3; clone size: -; D gene: -; J gene: TRBJ1-1; CDR3 protein: CASSFVADTEAFF; CDR3 DNA: TGTGCCAGCAGCTTCGTGGCTGACACTGAAGCTTTCTTT
V gene: TRBV9; clone size: -; D gene: TRBD1; J gene: TRBJ1-1; CDR3 protein: CASSPHRTGWAFF; CDR3 DNA: TGTGCCAGCAGCCCCCACCGGACAGGGTGGGCTTTCTTT
V gene: TRBV10-3; clone size: -; D gene: TRBD2; J gene: TRBJ2-5; CDR3 protein: CAISHSGPGLAGGLQYF; CDR3 DNA: TGTGCCATCTCTCACTCCGGGCCGGGACTAGCGGGAGGGCTTCAGTACTTC
V gene: TRBV9; clone size: -; D gene: -; J gene: TRBJ2-6; CDR3 protein: CASSRTTSLSSSGANVLTF; CDR3 DNA: TGTGCCAGCAGCCGCACCACCTCTCTGTCGAGCTCTGGGGCCAACGTCCTGACTTTC
V gene: TRBV4-1; clone size: many; D gene: -; J gene: TRBJ2-7; CDR3 protein: CASSQVGRSRHEQYF; CDR3 DNA: TGCGCCAGCAGCCAGGTCGGACGGTCGCGCCACGAGCAGTACTTC
V gene: TRBV4-2; clone size: -; D gene: -; J gene: TRBJ1-3; CDR3 protein: CASSGWGASGNTIYF; CDR3 DNA: TGTGCCAGCAGCGGATGGGGGGCCTCTGGAAACACCATATATTTT
V gene: TRBV11-3; clone size: few; D gene: -; J gene: TRBJ2-1; CDR3 protein: CASSPGFEKRQFF; CDR3 DNA: TGTGCCAGCAGCCCAGGGTTTGAGAAGCGGCAGTTCTTC
V gene: TRBV6-1; clone size: -; D gene: -; J gene: TRBJ1-3; CDR3 protein: CASNFETGNTIYF; CDR3 DNA: TGTGCCAGCAATTTCGAAACTGGAAACACCATATATTTT
V gene: TRBV5-1; clone size: few; D gene: TRBD2; J gene: TRBJ2-1; CDR3 protein: CASSLTSGTVYEQFF; CDR3 DNA: TGCGCCAGCAGCTTGACTAGCGGGACGGTCTATGAGCAGTTCTTC
V gene: TRBV10-3; clone size: -; D gene: TRBD2; J gene: TRBJ2-7; CDR3 protein: CAISRGSGRADDEQYF; CDR3 DNA: TGTGCCATCAGCCGGGGGAGCGGGAGGGCCGATGACGAGCAGTACTTC
V gene: TRBV7-2; clone size: many; D gene: -; J gene: TRBJ2-2; CDR3 protein: CASSFQRGGQAGELFF; CDR3 DNA: TGTGCCAGCAGCTTCCAAAGGGGAGGACAGGCCGGGGAGCTGTTTTTT
V gene: TRBV7-9; clone size: -; D gene: -; J gene: TRBJ1-3; CDR3 protein: CASWGSISGNTIYF; CDR3 DNA: TGTGCCAGCTGGGGATCTATCTCTGGAAACACCATATATTTT
V gene: TRBV2; clone size: many; D gene: -; J gene: TRBJ2-3; CDR3 protein: CASSVRLDTDTQYF; CDR3 DNA: TGTGCCAGCAGTGTGAGACTAGACACAGATACGCAGTATTTT
V gene: TRBV19; clone size: few; D gene: TRBD2; J gene: TRBJ2-5; CDR3 protein: CASSIGSGGGTQYF; CDR3 DNA: TGTGCCAGTAGTATTGGTAGCGGGGGTGGGACCCAGTACTTC
V gene: TRBV7-2; clone size: -; D gene: -; J gene: TRBJ1-5; CDR3 protein: CASSLDQDWNQPQHF; CDR3 DNA: TGTGCCAGCAGCTTAGATCAGGATTGGAATCAGCCCCAGCATTTT